This T cell receptor beta chain was sequenced for a study of blood T cell repertoires in COVID-19. Study as a whole: Sites across the United States, Italy and Spain contributed samples from acute and convalescent COVID-19.

The germline gives CDR1 SNHLY, CDR2 FYNNEI. The V segment lost 8 bases and the J segment 2 bases; nucleotides outside the gene matches: 8. CDR3 length: 14 amino acids. Measured with immunoSEQ multiplex PCR; TCRdb has only the in-frame clones, and not every one. This sample has some 99,000 clones, with around 80% found just once. The clonotype originates from a human donor in a cohort sampled during active or convalescent COVID-19. The rearrangement joins TRBV2 to TRBJ1-1; 7 bases fit TRBD1. Sample: peripheral blood. CDR3 amino acids: CASLGDRGNTEAFF. CDR3 DNA sequence: TGTGCCAGCCTGGGGGACAGAGGCAACACTGAAGCTTTCTTT. The full variable domain, in which reference TRBV2 and TRBJ1-1 provide the parts outside the CDR3, is EPEVTQTPSHQVTQMGQEVILRCVPISNHLYFYWYRQILGQKVEFLVSFYNNEISEKSEIFDDQFSVERPDGSNFTLKIRSTKLEDSAMYFCASLGDRGNTEAFFGQGTRLTVV.